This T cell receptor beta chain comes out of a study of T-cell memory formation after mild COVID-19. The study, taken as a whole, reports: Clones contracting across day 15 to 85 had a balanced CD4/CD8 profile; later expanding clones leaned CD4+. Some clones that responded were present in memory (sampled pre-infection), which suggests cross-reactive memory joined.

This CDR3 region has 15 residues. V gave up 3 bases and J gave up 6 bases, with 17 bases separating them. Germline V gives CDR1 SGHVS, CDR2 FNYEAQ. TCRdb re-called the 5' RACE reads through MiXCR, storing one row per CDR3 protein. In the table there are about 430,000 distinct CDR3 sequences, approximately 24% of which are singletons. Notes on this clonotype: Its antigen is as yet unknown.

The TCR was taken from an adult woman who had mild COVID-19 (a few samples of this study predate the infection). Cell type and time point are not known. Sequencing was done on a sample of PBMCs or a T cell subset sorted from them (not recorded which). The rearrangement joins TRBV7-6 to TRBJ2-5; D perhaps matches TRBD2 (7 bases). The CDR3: CASSFAGAQTKTQYF. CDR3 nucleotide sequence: TGTGCCAGCAGCTTCGCGGGGGCCCAGACTAAGACCCAGTACTTC.